The T cell receptor (beta chain) under discussion was sequenced for a study of shared clonotypes between healthy human individuals. About this clone: Its antigen is unidentified.

Donors were healthy HIV-negative adults without recently reported acute infections or vaccinations. Division of CD4+ cells produced a CD45RA+ naive subset and a CD45RA-negative memory subset. Replicate PCRs from sorted subsets contained approximately 200 ng DNA, which is roughly 30,000 T cell genomes. Profiled with immunoSEQ multiplex PCR; TCRdb holds only in-frame clones, not every one. The sample consists of 2 million to 3 million clones, around 90% of them appearing once. General observations from the study: Estimated clonotype richness was generally higher in naive than memory subsets.

In germline, CDR1 is SEHNR, CDR2 FQNEAQ (reference sequence). The V end was cut by 8 bases, the J end by 0 bases, with 7 bases between. The CDR3 is made up of 13 amino acids. The sequence was collected from a man in his late teens or twenties in good health. The chain has TRBV7-9 and TRBJ2-2, with D possibly being TRBD2 (6 bases). Sequencing input: naive CD4+ T cells sorted from blood. Subset of the sample: CD45RA+ positively selected. Here the CDR3 reads CASGGTNTGELFF. The CDR3 nucleotides are TGTGCCAGCGGAGGGACGAACACCGGGGAGCTGTTTTTT. The complete variable domain, with remaining parts taken from reference TRBV7-9 and TRBJ2-2, reads DTGVSQNPRHKITKRGQNVTFRCDPISEHNRLYWYRQTLGQGPEFLTYFQNEAQLEKSRLLSDRFSAERPKGSFSTLEIQRTEQGDSAMYLCASGGTNTGELFFGEGSRLTVL.